This T cell receptor beta chain was profiled in a study of blood T cell repertoires in COVID-19. Overall study: Donors in the United States, Italy and Spain gave samples during acute or convalescent COVID-19. From T cells, B-cell-depleted T cells, or PBMCs came the material, which was cDNA or gDNA.

The method was immunoSEQ multiplex PCR; TCRdb's version includes in-frame clones alone and lacks a portion of them. This sample has about 310,000 clones, with roughly 84% found just once. In germline, CDR1 is LNHDA, CDR2 SQIVND (reference sequence). V was pared by 8 bases and J by 6 bases, with 22 bases between. CDR3 length: 15 residues. This TCR derives from a man between 50 and 59 years old with active or convalescent COVID-19. Specimen: peripheral blood. The chain employs TRBV19 and TRBJ1-2; D possibly corresponds to TRBD1 (6 bases). CDR3: CASGRWAGEGNGYTF. The CDR3, as DNA: TGTGCCAGTGGGCGATGGGCAGGGGAGGGAAATGGCTACACCTTC. Supplemented by reference TRBV19 and TRBJ1-2, the full variable domain reads DGGITQSPKYLFRKEGQNVTLSCEQNLNHDAMYWYRQDPGQGLRLIYYSQIVNDFQKGDIAEGYSVSREKKESFPLTVTSAQKNPTAFYLCASGRWAGEGNGYTFGSGTRLTVV.